Listed here is a single T cell receptor beta chain. The source of the sample is a study of T cells in localized non-small cell lung cancer. This CDR3 is built from 14 residues. Trimming took 6 bases from V and 5 from J; bases not matched to a gene: 11. Germline loops: CDR1 SQVTM, CDR2 ANQGSEA. Clones were sequenced by immunoSEQ multiplex PCR, and TCRdb holds only the in-frame ones, with some missing. The table records roughly 64,000 clones, 81% of them present only once. Sample: PBMCs, taken before any cancer treatment. The source is a man aged 35-69 years with stage II lung adenocarcinoma. The V gene is TRBV29-1, the J gene TRBJ2-5; 8 bases are shared with TRBD1. CDR3 sequence reads: CSVAATGAGETQYF. CDR3 in DNA: TGCAGCGTCGCCGCGACAGGGGCGGGGGAGACCCAGTACTTC.